One T cell receptor beta chain is described in this entry. Sequencing was performed with immunoSEQ multiplex PCR; in TCRdb, only in-frame clones are kept and a portion is missing. Among 250,000 to 350,000 clones listed, approximately 92% were seen once. This sample is part of a study of blood T cell repertoires in COVID-19. This CDR3 region has 16 residues. In germline, CDR1 is MNHEY, CDR2 SVGEGT. Trimming removed 0 bases from V and 6 bases from J, with 12 bases in between. Membership in each cohort depended on participant-reported clinical history. The sequenced material came from PBMCs or T cells enriched from blood (not recorded which). This receptor was taken from a woman younger than 45 who had recovered from COVID-19. The rearrangement uses TRBV6-2 or TRBV6-3 and TRBJ1-6; D ambiguous. CDR3 amino acids: CASSYSAMSGNSPLHF. For the CDR3, the DNA is TGTGCCAGCAGTTACTCTGCCATGAGTGGTAATTCACCCCTCCACTTT.